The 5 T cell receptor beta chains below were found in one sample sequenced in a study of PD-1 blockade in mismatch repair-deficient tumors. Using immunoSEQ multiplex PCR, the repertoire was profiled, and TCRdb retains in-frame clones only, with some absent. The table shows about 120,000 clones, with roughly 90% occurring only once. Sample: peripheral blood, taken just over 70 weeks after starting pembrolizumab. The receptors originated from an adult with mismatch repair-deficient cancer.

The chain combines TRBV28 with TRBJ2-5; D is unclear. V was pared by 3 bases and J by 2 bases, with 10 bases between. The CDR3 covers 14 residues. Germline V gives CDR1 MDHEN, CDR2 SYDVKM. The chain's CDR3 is CASSFLAEQETQYF. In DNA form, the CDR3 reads TGTGCCAGCAGTTTCCTGGCGGAACAAGAGACCCAGTACTTC.

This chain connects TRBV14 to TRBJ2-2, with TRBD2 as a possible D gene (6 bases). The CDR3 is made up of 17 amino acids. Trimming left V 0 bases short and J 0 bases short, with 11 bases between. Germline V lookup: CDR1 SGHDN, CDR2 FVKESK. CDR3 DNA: TGTGCCAGCAGCCAAGATTTTCGGGAGTCGAACACCGGGGAGCTGTTTTTT. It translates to CASSQDFRESNTGELFF. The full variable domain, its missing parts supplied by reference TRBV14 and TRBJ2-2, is EAGVTQFPSHSVIEKGQTVTLRCDPISGHDNLYWYRRVMGKEIKFLLHFVKESKQDESGMPNNRFLAERTGGTYSTLKVQPAELEDSGVYFCASSQDFRESNTGELFFGEGSRLTVL.

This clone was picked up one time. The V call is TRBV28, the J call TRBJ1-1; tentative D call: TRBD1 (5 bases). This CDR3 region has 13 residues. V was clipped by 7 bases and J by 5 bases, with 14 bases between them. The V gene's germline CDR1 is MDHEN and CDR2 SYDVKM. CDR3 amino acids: CASNDPRETEAFF. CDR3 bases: TGTGCCAGCAATGACCCCAGGGAAACTGAAGCTTTCTTT.

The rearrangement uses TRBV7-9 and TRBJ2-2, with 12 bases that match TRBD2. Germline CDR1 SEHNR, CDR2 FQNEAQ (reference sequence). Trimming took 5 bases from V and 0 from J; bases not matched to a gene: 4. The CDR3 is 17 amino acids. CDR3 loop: CASSGWTSGTNTGELFF. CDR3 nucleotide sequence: TGTGCCAGCAGCGGATGGACTAGCGGGACGAACACCGGGGAGCTGTTTTTT.

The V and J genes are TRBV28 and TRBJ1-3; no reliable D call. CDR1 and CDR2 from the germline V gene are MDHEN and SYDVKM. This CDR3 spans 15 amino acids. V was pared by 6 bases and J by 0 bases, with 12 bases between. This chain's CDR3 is CASSSGVTSGNTIYF. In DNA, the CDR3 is TGTGCCAGCAGCTCGGGAGTCACCTCTGGAAACACCATATATTTT.